This T cell receptor (beta chain) is from a study of monozygotic twins with inflammatory bowel disease. Using eight separate reactions per sample, the authors generated cDNA. From the 5' RACE reads, TCRdb lists one entry per CDR3 protein and no DNA. The sample includes 400,000 to 500,000 distinct CDR3 sequences. Germline V gene lookup returns CDR1 LNHNV and CDR2 YYDKDF (reference sequence). CDR3 length: 16 residues. V gene TRBV15 combines with J gene TRBJ2-7. The source is a human donor with ulcerative colitis or Crohn's disease, or a healthy co-twin of an affected twin (not recorded which). Sequencing used blood. The CDR3 here is CATSRGSSGGPYEQYF.